The next 18 T cell receptor beta chains were all read from a single sample in a study of shared clonotypes between healthy human individuals. Naive-designated CD8 cells lacked CD45RO, were positively enriched for CCR7, and omitted terminally differentiated effector memory CD45RA+ cells. Profiled with immunoSEQ multiplex PCR; TCRdb holds only in-frame clones, not every one. This table has hundreds of thousands of clones, roughly 98% appearing once. Sequenced input: naive CD8+ T cells sorted from blood. The origin of the receptors is a man aged 30-40 years in good health.

This chain joins TRBV6-6 and TRBJ1-1; TRBD1 agrees at 7 bases. This CDR3 has 13 residues. Germline V gene data show CDR1 as MNHNY and CDR2 as SVGAGI (reference sequence). J gave up 10 bases and V 2 bases, and 7 bases lay outside the gene matches. This CDR3 is CASSYHTGVGAFF. CDR3 coding DNA: TGTGCCAGCAGTTACCATACAGGGGTTGGAGCTTTCTTT.

The genes are TRBV28 and TRBJ1-5; no clear D. Germline loops: CDR1 MDHEN, CDR2 SYDVKM. The CDR3 spans 17 residues. V gave up 5 bases and J gave up 0 bases, with 17 bases separating them. The CDR3 DNA is TGTGCCAGCAGTCCACACCGGACGGGGTATAGCAATCAGCCCCAGCATTTT. It specifies CASSPHRTGYSNQPQHF. The whole variable domain, filled in from reference TRBV28 and TRBJ1-5, reads DVKVTQSSRYLVKRTGEKVFLECVQDMDHENMFWYRQDPGLGLRLIYFSYDVKMKEKGDIPEGYSVSREKKERFSLILESASTNQTSMYLCASSPHRTGYSNQPQHFGDGTRLSIL.

V gene TRBV27 combines with J gene TRBJ2-1; 8 positions match TRBD1. Germline values: CDR1 MNHEY, CDR2 SMNVEV (reference sequence). After removal of 5 bases from V and 5 bases from J, the junction contained 14 bases not matched to a gene. This CDR3 is 17 amino acids long. As DNA, the CDR3 is TGTGCCAGCAGTCCTATTACTCGACAGGGGAAAAACAATGAGCAGTTCTTC. Protein sequence: CASSPITRQGKNNEQFF.

The chain uses TRBV5-1 and TRBJ2-7; D may be TRBD1 (6 bases). CDR3 length: 16 residues. Germline V gene lookup returns CDR1 SGHRS and CDR2 YFSETQ. V was shortened by 4 bases and J by 2 bases, with 19 bases between the two germline ends. The CDR3 coding sequence is TGCGCCAGCAGCCTCCGAGGTGTACAGGGAACCTACGAGCAGTACTTC. Protein product: CASSLRGVQGTYEQYF. Full variable domain (remainder filled in from reference TRBV5-1 and TRBJ2-7): KAGVTQTPRYLIKTRGQQVTLSCSPISGHRSVSWYQQTPGQGLQFLFEYFSETQRNKGNFPGRFSGRQFSNSRSEMNVSTLELGDSALYLCASSLRGVQGTYEQYFGPGTRLTVT.

The chain carries TRBV30 and TRBJ1-4, with D possibly TRBD1 on 5 matching bases. V was cut by 4 bases and J by 9 bases, with 9 bases left in between. Looked up from germline, CDR1 is GTSNPN and CDR2 is SVGIG (reference sequence). This CDR3 has 11 residues. The CDR3 DNA follows: TGTGCCTGGACTCGACAGAAAAAACTGTTTTTT. Its translation is CAWTRQKKLFF.

The gene calls are TRBV27 and TRBJ2-1, with 7 nucleotides matching TRBD2. This CDR3 has 13 residues. The V segment lost 8 bases and the J segment 8 bases; nucleotides outside the gene matches: 9. The germline CDR1 and CDR2 sequences are MNHEY and SMNVEV (reference sequence). CDR3 in DNA: TGTGCCAGCTGGAAGACTAGCCCGCATGAGCAGTTCTTC. Translating it yields CASWKTSPHEQFF.

The V gene is TRBV11-2, the J gene TRBJ1-5, with TRBD1 as a possible D gene (6 bases). Germline V gives CDR1 SGHAT, CDR2 FQNNGV. V lost 5 bases to trimming and J lost 3 bases, with 11 bases between them. This CDR3 region has 14 residues. CDR3 amino acids: CASSPQGANQPQHF. Written as DNA, the CDR3 is TGTGCCAGCAGCCCACAGGGCGCCAATCAGCCCCAGCATTTT.

This clone is a singleton in its sample. The rearrangement links TRBV7-9 to TRBJ2-7; TRBD1 agrees at 7 bases. In germline, CDR1 is SEHNR, CDR2 FQNEAQ (reference sequence). CDR3 size: 14 residues. V lost 3 bases to trimming and J lost 2 bases; unmatched junction nucleotides: 4. CDR3 sequence reads: CASSFDRVPYEQYF. The DNA of the CDR3 is TGTGCCAGCAGCTTTGACAGGGTCCCCTACGAGCAGTACTTC.

CDR3 residues: CSVEIRGTGPYEQYF. CDR3 bases: TGCAGCGTTGAGATTCGGGGGACAGGGCCCTACGAGCAGTACTTC. The rearrangement joins TRBV29-1 to TRBJ2-7, with 9 bases fitting TRBD1. Germline V CDR1 and CDR2: SQVTM, ANQGSEA. CDR3 length: 15 residues. Trimming took 3 bases from V and 2 from J; bases not matched to a gene: 8.

The CDR3 loop is CASSSGQGALYEQYF. As DNA, the CDR3 is TGTGCCAGCAGCTCGGGACAGGGGGCTCTCTACGAGCAGTACTTC. The chain has TRBV7-9 and TRBJ2-7; 12 bases agree with TRBD1. The CDR3 is made up of 15 amino acids. J gave up 3 bases and V 4 bases, and 4 bases lay outside the gene matches. From germline, CDR1 is SEHNR and CDR2 FQNEAQ (reference sequence).

V is TRBV7-9 and J is TRBJ2-7, with a tentative D call TRBD2 (5 bases). Germline V gene data show CDR1 as SEHNR and CDR2 as FQNEAQ (reference sequence). V lost 3 bases and J 0 bases, leaving 15 bases between the germline ends. CDR3 length: 16 amino acids. The CDR3 nucleotides are TGTGCCAGCAGCTTTGTTGCCGGAGGAGGCTCCTACGAGCAGTACTTC. Translated, it gives CASSFVAGGGSYEQYF.

The CDR3 here is CASSFGPETQYF. As DNA, the CDR3 is TGTGCCAGCAGCTTCGGGCCGGAGACCCAGTACTTC. This chain links TRBV5-6 with TRBJ2-5; D is ambiguous. This CDR3 region has 12 residues. V lost 2 bases to trimming and J lost 5 bases, with 7 bases between them. CDR1 is SGHDT and CDR2 is YYEEEE in the germline V gene.

The gene calls are TRBV6-1 and TRBJ2-1, with D perhaps given as TRBD1 or TRBD2 (5 bases each). V gave up 7 bases and J gave up 10 bases, with 20 bases separating them. This CDR3 contains 14 residues. Germline loops: CDR1 MNHNS, CDR2 SASEGT. The CDR3 sequence: CASTEEGRLREQFF. The CDR3 DNA reads as TGTGCCAGCACCGAAGAGGGGCGGCTGCGGGAGCAGTTCTTC.

The chain combines TRBV7-9 with TRBJ2-7, with D possibly matching TRBD1 (6 bases). Germline lookup yields CDR1 SEHNR and CDR2 FQNEAQ (reference sequence). Trimming took off 2 bases at V and 3 bases at J, with 17 bases between the two ends. This CDR3 is built from 16 residues. CDR3 region: CASSLRGLGQGYEQYF. Written as DNA, the CDR3 is TGTGCCAGCAGCTTAAGGGGGTTGGGACAAGGCTACGAGCAGTACTTC.

This rearrangement joins TRBV13 to TRBJ2-1, with TRBD2 identical over 7 bases. Germline-derived CDR1 and CDR2 are PRHDT and FYEKMQ (reference sequence). Trimming cost V 3 bases and J 0 bases; bases outside gene matches: 5. The CDR3 is made up of 16 amino acids. The CDR3 here is CASSFLAESSYNEQFF. For the CDR3, the DNA is TGTGCCAGCAGCTTCCTAGCGGAGAGCTCCTACAATGAGCAGTTCTTC.

On this clone itself: An end of the junction does not agree with germline; a read error may underlie this. Other nucleotide sequences from this sample produce the same CDR3. The CDR3 reads CASSLGRETQYF. In DNA form, the CDR3 reads TGTGCCAGCAGTTTAGGGCGGGAGACCCAGTACTTC. The chain is built from TRBV7-9 and TRBJ2-5, with D hard to call. CDR3 length: 12 residues. Looked up from germline, CDR1 is SEHNR and CDR2 is FQNEAQ (reference sequence).

This chain uses TRBV9 with TRBJ2-6; D is perhaps TRBD2 (5 bases). The V gene lost 3 bases and the J gene lost 0 bases, with 7 bases spanning the gap. The CDR3 has 15 amino acids. Germline assignment: CDR1 SGDLS and CDR2 YYNGEE. CDR3: CASSGGASGANVLTF. In DNA form, the CDR3 reads TGTGCCAGCAGCGGGGGAGCCTCTGGGGCCAACGTCCTGACTTTC.

The chain joins TRBV28 to TRBJ2-7, with D hard to call. Germline CDR1 and CDR2: MDHEN and SYDVKM. The CDR3 has 14 amino acids. V was trimmed by 6 bases and J by 2 bases, leaving 14 bases between them. In DNA, the CDR3 is TGTGCCAGCAGCTCACCGAGCGAGGCCTACGAGCAGTACTTC. Translation: CASSSPSEAYEQYF.